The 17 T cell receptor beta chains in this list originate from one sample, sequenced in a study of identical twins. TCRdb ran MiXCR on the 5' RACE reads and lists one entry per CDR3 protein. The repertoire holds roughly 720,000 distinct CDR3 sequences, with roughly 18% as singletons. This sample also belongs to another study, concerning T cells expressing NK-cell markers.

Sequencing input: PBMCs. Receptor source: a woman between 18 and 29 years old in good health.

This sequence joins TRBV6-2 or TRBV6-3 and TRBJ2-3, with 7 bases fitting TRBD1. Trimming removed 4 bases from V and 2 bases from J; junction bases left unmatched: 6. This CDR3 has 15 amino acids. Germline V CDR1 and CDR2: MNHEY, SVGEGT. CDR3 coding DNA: TGTGCCAGCAGTTGCAGGGGGACCCTCACAGATACGCAGTATTTT. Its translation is CASSCRGTLTDTQYF.

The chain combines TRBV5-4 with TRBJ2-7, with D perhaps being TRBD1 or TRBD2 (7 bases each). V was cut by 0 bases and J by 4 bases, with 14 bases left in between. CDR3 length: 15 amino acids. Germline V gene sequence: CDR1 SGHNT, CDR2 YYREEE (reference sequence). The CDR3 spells CASSLGGGQKYEQYF. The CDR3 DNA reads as TGTGCCAGCAGCTTGGGGGGGGGACAGAAGTACGAGCAGTACTTC.

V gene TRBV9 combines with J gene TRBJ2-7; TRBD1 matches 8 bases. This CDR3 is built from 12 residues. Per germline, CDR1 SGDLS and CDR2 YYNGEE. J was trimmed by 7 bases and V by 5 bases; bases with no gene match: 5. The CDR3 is CASRADRGEQYF. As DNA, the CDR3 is TGTGCCAGCAGAGCTGACAGGGGTGAGCAGTACTTC.

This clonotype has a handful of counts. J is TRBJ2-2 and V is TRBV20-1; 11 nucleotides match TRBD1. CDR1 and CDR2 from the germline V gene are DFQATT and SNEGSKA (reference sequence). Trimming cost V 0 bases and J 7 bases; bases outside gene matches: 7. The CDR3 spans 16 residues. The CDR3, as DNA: TGCAGTGCTAGAGAGCCGGGACAGGGGGAAATCGGGGAGCTGTTTTTT. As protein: CSAREPGQGEIGELFF.

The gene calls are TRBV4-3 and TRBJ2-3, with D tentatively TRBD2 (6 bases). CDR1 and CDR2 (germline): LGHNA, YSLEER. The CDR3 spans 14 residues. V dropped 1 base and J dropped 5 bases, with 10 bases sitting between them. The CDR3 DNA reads TGCGCCAGCAGCCAAGGTGGGCGGGGAGATACGCAGTATTTT. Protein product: CASSQGGRGDTQYF.

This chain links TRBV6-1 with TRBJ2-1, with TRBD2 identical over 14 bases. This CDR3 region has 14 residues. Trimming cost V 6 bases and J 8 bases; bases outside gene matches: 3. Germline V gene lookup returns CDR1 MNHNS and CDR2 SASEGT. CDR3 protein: CASRGTSGRDEQFF. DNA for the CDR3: TGTGCCAGCAGGGGGACTAGCGGGAGAGATGAGCAGTTCTTC.

The CDR3 DNA reads as TGTGCCAGCGTGTCCCGAGGGGCTGAAGCTTTCTTT. It is translated as CASVSRGAEAFF. This chain uses TRBV12-3 or TRBV12-4 with TRBJ1-1; D perhaps matches TRBD1 (5 bases). The CDR3 is made up of 12 amino acids. The V end was cut by 8 bases, the J end by 6 bases, with 13 bases between.

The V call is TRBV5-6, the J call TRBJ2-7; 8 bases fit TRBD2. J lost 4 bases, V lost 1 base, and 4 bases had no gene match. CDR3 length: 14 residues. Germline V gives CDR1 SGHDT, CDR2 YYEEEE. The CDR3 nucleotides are TGTGCCAGCAGCTTGTCACTAGCGGTTTACGAGCAGTACTTC. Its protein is CASSLSLAVYEQYF.

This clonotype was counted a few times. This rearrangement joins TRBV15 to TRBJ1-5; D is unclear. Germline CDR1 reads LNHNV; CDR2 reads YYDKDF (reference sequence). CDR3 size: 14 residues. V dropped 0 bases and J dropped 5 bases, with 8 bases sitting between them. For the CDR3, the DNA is TGTGCCACCAGCAGAGATTCCCCCGATCAGCCCCAGCATTTT. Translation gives CATSRDSPDQPQHF.

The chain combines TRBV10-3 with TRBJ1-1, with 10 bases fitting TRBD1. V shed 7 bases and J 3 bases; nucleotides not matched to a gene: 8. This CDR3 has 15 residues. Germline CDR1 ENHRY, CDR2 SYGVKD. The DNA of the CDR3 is TGTGCCATCACCCCGACAGGGGGCGCGTACACTGAAGCTTTCTTT. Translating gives CAITPTGGAYTEAFF.

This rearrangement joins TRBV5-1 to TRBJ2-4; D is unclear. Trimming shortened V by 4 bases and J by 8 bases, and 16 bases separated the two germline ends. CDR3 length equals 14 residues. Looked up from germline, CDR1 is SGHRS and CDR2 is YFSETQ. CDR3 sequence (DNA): TGCGCCAGCAGCCCGGATGGTGGGCCGGACATTCAGTACTTC. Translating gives CASSPDGGPDIQYF.

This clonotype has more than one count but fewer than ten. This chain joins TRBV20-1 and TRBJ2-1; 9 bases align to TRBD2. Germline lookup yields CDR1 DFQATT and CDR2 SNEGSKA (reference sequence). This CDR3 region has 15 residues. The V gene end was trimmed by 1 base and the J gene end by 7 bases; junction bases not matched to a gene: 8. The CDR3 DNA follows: TGCAGTGCTAGAGCGACCGGGACTAGCAGAAATGAGCAGTTCTTC. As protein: CSARATGTSRNEQFF.

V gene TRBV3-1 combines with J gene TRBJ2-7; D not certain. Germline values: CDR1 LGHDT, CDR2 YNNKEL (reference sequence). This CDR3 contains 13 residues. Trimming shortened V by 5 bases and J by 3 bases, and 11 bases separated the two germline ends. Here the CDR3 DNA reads TGTGCCAGCAGCTCCCAGACACTCTACGAGCAGTACTTC. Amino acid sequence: CASSSQTLYEQYF.

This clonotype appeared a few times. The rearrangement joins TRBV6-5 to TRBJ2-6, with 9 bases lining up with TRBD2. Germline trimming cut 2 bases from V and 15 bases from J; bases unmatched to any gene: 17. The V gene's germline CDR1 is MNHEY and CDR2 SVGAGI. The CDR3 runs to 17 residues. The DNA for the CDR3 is TGTGCCAGCAGTTACCTGGCGGGGGGGACCCCTAGAACGGCCCTGACTTTC. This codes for CASSYLAGGTPRTALTF.

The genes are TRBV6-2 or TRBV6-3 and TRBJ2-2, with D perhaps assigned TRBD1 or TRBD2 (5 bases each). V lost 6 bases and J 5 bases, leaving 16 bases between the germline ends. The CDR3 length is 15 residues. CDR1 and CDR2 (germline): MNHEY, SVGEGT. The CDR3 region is CASSGAPSQTGELFF. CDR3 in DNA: TGTGCCAGCAGCGGGGCCCCCAGCCAGACCGGGGAGCTGTTTTTT.

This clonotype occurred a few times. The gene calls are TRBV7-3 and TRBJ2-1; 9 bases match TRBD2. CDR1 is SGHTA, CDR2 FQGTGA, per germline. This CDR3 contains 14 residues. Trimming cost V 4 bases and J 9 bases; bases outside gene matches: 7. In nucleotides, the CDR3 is TGTGCCAGCAGCTCCACCCTTAGCGGGGGTGAGCAGTTCTTC. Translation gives CASSSTLSGGEQFF. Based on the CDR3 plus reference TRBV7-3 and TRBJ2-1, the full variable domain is GAGVSQTPSNKVTEKGKYVELRCDPISGHTALYWYRQSLGQGPEFLIYFQGTGAADDSGLPNDRFFAVRPEGSVSTLKIQRTERGDSAVYLCASSSTLSGGEQFFGPGTRLTVL.

CDR3 sequence (DNA): TGTGCCAGCAGCTTACATACAGGGGGTGACTATGGCTACACCTTC. Translation: CASSLHTGGDYGYTF. The chain combines TRBV7-2 with TRBJ1-2, with 8 bases matching TRBD1. V shed 2 bases and J 3 bases; nucleotides not matched to a gene: 5. The CDR3 runs to 15 residues. The germline V gene has CDR1 SGHTA and CDR2 FQGNSA.